The subject of this entry is one TCR beta chain. Its specificity is not known. These data originate in a study of vaccination effects on CD4 cells after COVID-19. Study results and caveats: Just 1 of 255 vaccine-induced clones in healthy recipients was cross-reactive. Infection- and vaccine-induced clones contracted markedly late after vaccination. Few convalescent patients were studied, and early post-infection samples were lacking.

The ends were cut back, 4 bases at V and 3 bases at J, with 10 bases in the middle. The CDR3 consists of 14 residues. Germline values: CDR1 MRHNA, CDR2 SNTAGT. Data came from immunoSEQ multiplex PCR; TCRdb stores just in-frame clones and leaves some out. The data contain tens of thousands of clones, 70% to 80% of them singletons. Investigators separated out CD4+ T cells once less than 11 days of culture had passed. Two doses of either BNT162b2 or mRNA-1273 were given to each participant. Half of the medium was exchanged for IL-2 medium on both days 3 and 7. The sequence derives from a human donor who received a COVID-19 vaccine. This sequence joins TRBV6-4 and TRBJ2-1, with unresolved D. This material consisted of CD4+ T cells from PBMCs cultured without peptide, taken after COVID-19 vaccination. As DNA, the CDR3 is TGTGCCAGCAGTGTCGAAGGTTTCTACAATGAGCAGTTCTTC. This translates into CASSVEGFYNEQFF.